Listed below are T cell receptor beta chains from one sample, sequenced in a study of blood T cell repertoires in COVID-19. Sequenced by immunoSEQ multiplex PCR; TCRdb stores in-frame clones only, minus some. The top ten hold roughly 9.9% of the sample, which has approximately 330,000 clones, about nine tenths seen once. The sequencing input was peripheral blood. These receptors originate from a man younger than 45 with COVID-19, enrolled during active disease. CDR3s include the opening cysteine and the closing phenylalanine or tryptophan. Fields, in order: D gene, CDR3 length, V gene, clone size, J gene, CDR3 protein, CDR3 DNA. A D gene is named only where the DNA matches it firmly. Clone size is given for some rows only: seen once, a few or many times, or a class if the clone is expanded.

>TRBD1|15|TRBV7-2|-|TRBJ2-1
CASSVLRGQYNEQFF
TGTGCCAGCAGCGTCCTCAGGGGGCAATACAATGAGCAGTTCTTC
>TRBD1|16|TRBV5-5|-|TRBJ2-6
CASSSRGLDGANVLTF
TGTGCCAGCAGCTCCAGGGGGCTGGATGGGGCCAACGTCCTGACTTTC
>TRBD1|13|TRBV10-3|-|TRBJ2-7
CAIRWDRGHRQYF
TGTGCCATCAGGTGGGACAGGGGGCACCGGCAGTACTTC
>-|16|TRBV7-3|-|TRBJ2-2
CASSPNGGGITGELFF
TGTGCCAGCAGCCCAAACGGTGGGGGGATTACCGGGGAGCTGTTTTTT
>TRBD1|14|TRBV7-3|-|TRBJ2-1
CASSRKGQGNEQFF
TGTGCCAGCAGCCGCAAAGGACAGGGGAACGAGCAGTTCTTC
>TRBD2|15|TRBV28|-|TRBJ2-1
CASSRLAGGLNEQFF
TGTGCCAGCAGCCGCCTAGCGGGAGGGCTCAATGAGCAGTTCTTC
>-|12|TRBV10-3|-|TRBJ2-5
CAISEIRGTQYF
TGTGCCATCAGTGAGATCAGGGGGACCCAGTACTTC
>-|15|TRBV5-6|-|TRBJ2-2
CASSFAGPNTGELFF
TGTGCCAGCAGCTTTGCGGGTCCGAACACCGGGGAGCTGTTTTTT
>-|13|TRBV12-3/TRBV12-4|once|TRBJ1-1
CASSLAGPTEAFF
TGTGCCAGCAGTTTGGCAGGGCCCACTGAAGCTTTCTTT
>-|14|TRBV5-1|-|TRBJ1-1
CASSLWDMNTEAFF
TGCGCCAGCAGCTTGTGGGACATGAACACTGAAGCTTTCTTT
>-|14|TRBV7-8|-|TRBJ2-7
CASSGGALGSEQYF
TGTGCCAGCAGCGGTGGAGCCCTCGGGAGCGAGCAGTACTTC
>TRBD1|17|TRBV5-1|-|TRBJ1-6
CASSHGQGGSYNSPLHF
TGCGCCAGCAGCCACGGACAGGGAGGCTCCTATAATTCACCCCTCCACTTT
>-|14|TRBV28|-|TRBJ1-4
CASSQGLPDEKLFF
TGTGCCAGCAGTCAGGGACTGCCGGATGAAAAACTGTTTTTT